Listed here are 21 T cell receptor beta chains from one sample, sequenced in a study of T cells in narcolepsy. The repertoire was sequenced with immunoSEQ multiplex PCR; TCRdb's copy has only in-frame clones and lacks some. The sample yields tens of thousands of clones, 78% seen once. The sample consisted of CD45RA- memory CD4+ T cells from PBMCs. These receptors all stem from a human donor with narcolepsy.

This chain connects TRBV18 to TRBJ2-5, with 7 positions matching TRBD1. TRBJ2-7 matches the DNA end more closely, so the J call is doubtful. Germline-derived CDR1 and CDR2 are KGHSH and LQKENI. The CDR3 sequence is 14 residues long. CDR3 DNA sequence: TGTGCCAGCTCACCACAGACAGGGCCCTACGAGCAGTACTTC. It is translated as CASSPQTGPYEQYF.

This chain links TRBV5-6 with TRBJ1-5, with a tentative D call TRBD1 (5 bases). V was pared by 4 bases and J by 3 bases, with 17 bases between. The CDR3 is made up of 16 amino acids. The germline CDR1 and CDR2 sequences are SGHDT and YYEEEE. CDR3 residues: CASSVRGGGYNQPQHF. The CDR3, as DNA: TGTGCCAGCAGCGTCCGCGGGGGAGGGTACAATCAGCCCCAGCATTTT.

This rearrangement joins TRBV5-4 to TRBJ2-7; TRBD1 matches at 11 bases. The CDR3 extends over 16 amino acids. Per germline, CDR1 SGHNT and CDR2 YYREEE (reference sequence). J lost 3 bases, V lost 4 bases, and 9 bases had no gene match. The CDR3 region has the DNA TGTGCCAGCAGCAGAAGTTCCGGGACAGGGGGCTACGAGCAGTACTTC. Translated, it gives CASSRSSGTGGYEQYF.

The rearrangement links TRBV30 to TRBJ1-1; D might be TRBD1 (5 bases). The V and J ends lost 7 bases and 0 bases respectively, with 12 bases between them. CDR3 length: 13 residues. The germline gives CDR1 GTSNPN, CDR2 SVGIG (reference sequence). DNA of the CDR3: TGTGCCTCCCATGGGGCGGTGAACACTGAAGCTTTCTTT. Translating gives CASHGAVNTEAFF.

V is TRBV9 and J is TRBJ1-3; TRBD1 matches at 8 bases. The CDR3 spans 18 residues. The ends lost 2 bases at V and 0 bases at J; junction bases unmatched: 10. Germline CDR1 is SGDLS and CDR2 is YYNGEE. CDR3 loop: CASSVGPGQDRSGNTIYF. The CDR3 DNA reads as TGTGCCAGCAGCGTTGGTCCGGGACAGGACCGCTCTGGAAACACCATATATTTT. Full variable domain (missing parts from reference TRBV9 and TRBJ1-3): DSGVTQTPKHLITATGQRVTLRCSPRSGDLSVYWYQQSLDQGLQFLIQYYNGEERAKGNILERFSAQQFPDLHSELNLSSLELGDSALYFCASSVGPGQDRSGNTIYFGEGSWLTVV.

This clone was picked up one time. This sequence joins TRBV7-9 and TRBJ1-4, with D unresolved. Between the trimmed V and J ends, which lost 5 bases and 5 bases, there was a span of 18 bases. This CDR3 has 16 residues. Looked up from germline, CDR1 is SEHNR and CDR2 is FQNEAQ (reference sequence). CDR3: CASSRPGSGRNEKLFF. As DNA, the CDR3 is TGTGCCAGCAGCCGTCCCGGGTCGGGGAGAAATGAAAAACTGTTTTTT.

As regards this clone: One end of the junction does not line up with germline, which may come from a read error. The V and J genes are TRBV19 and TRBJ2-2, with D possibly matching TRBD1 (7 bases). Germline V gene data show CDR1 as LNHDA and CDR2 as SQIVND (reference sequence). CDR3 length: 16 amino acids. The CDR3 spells CASRFGGTANTGELFF. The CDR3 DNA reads TGTGCCAGTCGGTTTGGGGGGACAGCGAATACCGGGGAGCTGTTTTTT.

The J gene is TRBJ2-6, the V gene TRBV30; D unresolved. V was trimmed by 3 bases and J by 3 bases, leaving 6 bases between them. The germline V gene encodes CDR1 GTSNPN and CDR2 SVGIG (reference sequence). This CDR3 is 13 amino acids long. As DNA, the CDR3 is TGTGCCTGGAGCCCTTTTGGGGCCAACGTCCTGACTTTC. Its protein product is CAWSPFGANVLTF.

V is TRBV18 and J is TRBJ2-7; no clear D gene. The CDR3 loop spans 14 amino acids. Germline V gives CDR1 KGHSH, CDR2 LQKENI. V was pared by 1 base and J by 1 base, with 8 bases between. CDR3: CASSPRHESYEQYF. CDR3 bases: TGTGCCAGCTCACCACGTCATGAATCCTACGAGCAGTACTTC. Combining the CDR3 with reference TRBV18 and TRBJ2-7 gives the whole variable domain NAGVMQNPRHLVRRRGQEARLRCSPMKGHSHVYWYRQLPEEGLKFMVYLQKENIIDESGMPKERFSAEFPKEGPSILRIQQVVRGDSAAYFCASSPRHESYEQYFGPGTRLTVT.

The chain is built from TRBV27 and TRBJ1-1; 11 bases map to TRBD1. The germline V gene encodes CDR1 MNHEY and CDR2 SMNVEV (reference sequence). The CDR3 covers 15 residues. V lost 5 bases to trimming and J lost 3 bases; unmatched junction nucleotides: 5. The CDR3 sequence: CASSPWDRGYTEAFF. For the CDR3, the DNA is TGTGCCAGCAGTCCCTGGGACAGGGGGTACACTGAAGCTTTCTTT.

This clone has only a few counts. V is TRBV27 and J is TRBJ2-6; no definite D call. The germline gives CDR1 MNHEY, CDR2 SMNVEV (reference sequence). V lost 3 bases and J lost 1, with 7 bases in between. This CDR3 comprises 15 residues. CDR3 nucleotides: TGTGCCAGCAGTTTCATAAAATCTGGGGCCAACGTCCTGACTTTC. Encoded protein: CASSFIKSGANVLTF.

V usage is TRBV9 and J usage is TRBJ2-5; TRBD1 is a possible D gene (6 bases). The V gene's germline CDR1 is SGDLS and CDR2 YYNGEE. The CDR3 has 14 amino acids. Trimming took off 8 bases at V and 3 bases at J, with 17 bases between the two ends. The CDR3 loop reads CARGAGRPEETQYF. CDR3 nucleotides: TGTGCCAGGGGGGCAGGTCGTCCCGAAGAGACCCAGTACTTC. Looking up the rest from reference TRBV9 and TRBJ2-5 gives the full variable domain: DSGVTQTPKHLITATGQRVTLRCSPRSGDLSVYWYQQSLDQGLQFLIQYYNGEERAKGNILERFSAQQFPDLHSELNLSSLELGDSALYFCARGAGRPEETQYFGPGTRLLVL.

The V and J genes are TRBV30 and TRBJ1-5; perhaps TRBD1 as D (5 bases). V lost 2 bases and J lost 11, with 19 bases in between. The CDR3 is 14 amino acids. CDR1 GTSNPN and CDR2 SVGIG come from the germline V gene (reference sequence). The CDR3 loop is CAWSKDLRDVAQHF. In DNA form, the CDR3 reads TGTGCCTGGAGTAAGGACCTCCGGGACGTGGCCCAGCATTTT.

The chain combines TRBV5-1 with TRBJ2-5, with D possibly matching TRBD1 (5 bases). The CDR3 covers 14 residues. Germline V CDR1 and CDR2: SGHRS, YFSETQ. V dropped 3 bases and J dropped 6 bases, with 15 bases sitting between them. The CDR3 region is CASSSGQGQQTQYF. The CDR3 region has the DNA TGCGCCAGCAGCTCTGGGCAGGGTCAACAGACCCAGTACTTC.

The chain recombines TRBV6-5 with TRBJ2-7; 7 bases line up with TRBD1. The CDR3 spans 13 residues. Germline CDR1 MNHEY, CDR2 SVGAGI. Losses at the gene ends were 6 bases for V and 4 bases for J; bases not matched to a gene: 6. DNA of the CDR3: TGTGCCAGCAGAGAGGGACAGCAGTACGAGCAGTACTTC. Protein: CASREGQQYEQYF.

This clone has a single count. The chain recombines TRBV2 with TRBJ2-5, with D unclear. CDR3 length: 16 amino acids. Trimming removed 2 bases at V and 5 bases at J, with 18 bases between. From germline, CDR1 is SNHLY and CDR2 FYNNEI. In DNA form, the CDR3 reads TGTGCCAGCAGTGAACTGGAGACTTCTTTTATGGAGACCCAGTACTTC. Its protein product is CASSELETSFMETQYF.

CDR3 sequence: CASSISRNTGELFF. In nucleotides, the CDR3 is TGTGCCAGTAGTATTTCACGAAACACCGGGGAGCTGTTTTTT. The chain is built from TRBV19 and TRBJ2-2; D remains unclear. The CDR3 is made up of 14 amino acids. CDR1 is LNHDA and CDR2 is SQIVND in the germline V gene (reference sequence). With 3 bases removed from V and 2 bases from J, the gap between germline ends came to 7 bases. Looking up the rest from reference TRBV19 and TRBJ2-2 gives the full variable domain: DGGITQSPKYLFRKEGQNVTLSCEQNLNHDAMYWYRQDPGQGLRLIYYSQIVNDFQKGDIAEGYSVSREKKESFPLTVTSAQKNPTAFYLCASSISRNTGELFFGEGSRLTVL.

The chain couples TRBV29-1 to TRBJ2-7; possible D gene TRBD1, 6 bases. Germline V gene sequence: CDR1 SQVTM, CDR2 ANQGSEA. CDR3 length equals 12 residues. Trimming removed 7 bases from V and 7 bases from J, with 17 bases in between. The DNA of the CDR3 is TGCAGCGGTGGGCAGGGGTCGAATGAGCAGTACTTC. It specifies CSGGQGSNEQYF.

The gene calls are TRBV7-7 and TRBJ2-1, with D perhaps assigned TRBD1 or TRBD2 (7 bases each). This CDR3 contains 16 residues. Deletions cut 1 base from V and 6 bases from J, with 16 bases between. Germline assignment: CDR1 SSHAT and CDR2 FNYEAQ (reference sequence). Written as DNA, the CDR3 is TGTGCCAGCAGCTTAGGAGCAGGGGGGGGCTTCAATGAGCAGTTCTTC. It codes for CASSLGAGGGFNEQFF. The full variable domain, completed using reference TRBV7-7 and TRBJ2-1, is GAGVSQSPRYKVTKRGQDVTLRCDPISSHATLYWYQQALGQGPEFLTYFNYEAQPDKSGLPSDRFSAERPEGSISTLTIQRTEQRDSAMYRCASSLGAGGGFNEQFFGPGTRLTVL.

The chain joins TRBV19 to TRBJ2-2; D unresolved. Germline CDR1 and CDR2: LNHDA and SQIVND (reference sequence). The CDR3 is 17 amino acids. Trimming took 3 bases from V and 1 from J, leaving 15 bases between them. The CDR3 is CASSISSVGQNTGELFF. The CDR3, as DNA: TGTGCCAGTAGTATTTCCTCCGTGGGCCAGAACACCGGGGAGCTGTTTTTT. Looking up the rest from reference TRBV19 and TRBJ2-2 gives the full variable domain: DGGITQSPKYLFRKEGQNVTLSCEQNLNHDAMYWYRQDPGQGLRLIYYSQIVNDFQKGDIAEGYSVSREKKESFPLTVTSAQKNPTAFYLCASSISSVGQNTGELFFGEGSRLTVL.

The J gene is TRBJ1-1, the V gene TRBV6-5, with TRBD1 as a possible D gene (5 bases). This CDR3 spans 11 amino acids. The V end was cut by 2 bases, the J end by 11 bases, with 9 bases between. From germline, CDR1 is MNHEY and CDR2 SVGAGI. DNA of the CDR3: TGTGCCAGCAGTTACCGGGGGGGGGCTTTCTTT. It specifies CASSYRGGAFF.